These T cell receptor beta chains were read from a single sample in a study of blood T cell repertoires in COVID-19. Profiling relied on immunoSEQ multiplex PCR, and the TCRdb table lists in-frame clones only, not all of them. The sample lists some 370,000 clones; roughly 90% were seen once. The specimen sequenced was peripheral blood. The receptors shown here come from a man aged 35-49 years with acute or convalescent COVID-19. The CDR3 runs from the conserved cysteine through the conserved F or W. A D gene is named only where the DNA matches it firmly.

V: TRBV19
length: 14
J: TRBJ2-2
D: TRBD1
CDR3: CASSFDRATGELFF
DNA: TGTGCCAGTAGCTTTGACAGGGCCACCGGGGAGCTGTTTTTT

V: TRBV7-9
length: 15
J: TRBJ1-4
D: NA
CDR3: CASSLDLGLREKLFF
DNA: TGTGCCAGCAGCTTAGATCTCGGGTTACGGGAAAAACTGTTTTTT

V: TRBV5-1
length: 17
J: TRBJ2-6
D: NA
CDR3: CASSRGRRDSGANVLTF
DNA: TGCGCCAGCAGCCGGGGTCGTCGGGACTCTGGGGCCAACGTCCTGACTTTC

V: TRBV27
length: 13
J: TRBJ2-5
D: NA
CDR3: CASSPDPGGTQYF
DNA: TGTGCCAGCAGTCCGGACCCCGGAGGGACCCAGTACTTC

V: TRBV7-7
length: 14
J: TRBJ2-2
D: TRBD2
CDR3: CASRIAGETGELFF
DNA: TGTGCTAGCAGGATAGCGGGGGAGACCGGGGAGCTGTTTTTT

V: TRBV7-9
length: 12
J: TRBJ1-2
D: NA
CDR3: CASSLNPGGYTF
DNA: TGTGCCAGCAGCTTAAACCCGGGTGGCTACACCTTC

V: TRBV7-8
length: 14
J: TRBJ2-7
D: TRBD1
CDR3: CASSPWTGGYEQYF
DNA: TGTGCCAGCAGCCCCTGGACAGGGGGCTACGAGCAGTACTTC

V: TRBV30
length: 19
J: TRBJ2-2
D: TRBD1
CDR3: CAWSYLWDRERRNTGELFF
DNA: TGTGCCTGGAGTTACTTGTGGGACAGGGAAAGAAGGAACACCGGGGAGCTGTTTTTT

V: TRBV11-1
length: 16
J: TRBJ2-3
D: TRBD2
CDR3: CASSQIGAGGKDTQYF
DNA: TGTGCCAGCAGCCAAATAGGAGCGGGAGGAAAAGATACGCAGTATTTT

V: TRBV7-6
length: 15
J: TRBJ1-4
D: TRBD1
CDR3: CASSLGQGGNEKLFF
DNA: TGTGCCAGCAGCCTGGGACAGGGGGGAAATGAAAAACTGTTTTTT

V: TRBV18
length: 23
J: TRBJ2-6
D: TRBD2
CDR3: CASSLPWPSGRTLGLPGANVLTF
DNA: TGTGCCAGCTCGCTCCCCTGGCCGAGCGGGAGAACCCTAGGGTTGCCTGGGGCCAACGTCCTGACTTTC

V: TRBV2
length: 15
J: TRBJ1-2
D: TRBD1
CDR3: CASSVRTGGSYGYTF
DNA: TGTGCCAGCAGCGTTAGGACAGGGGGATCATATGGCTACACCTTC

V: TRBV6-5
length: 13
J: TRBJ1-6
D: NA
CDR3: CASNREGNSPLHF
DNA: TGTGCCAGCAACAGGGAGGGGAATTCACCCCTCCACTTT

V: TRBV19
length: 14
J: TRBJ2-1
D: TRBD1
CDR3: CASQPGQGAGEQFF
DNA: TGTGCCAGTCAGCCGGGACAGGGGGCCGGGGAGCAGTTCTTC

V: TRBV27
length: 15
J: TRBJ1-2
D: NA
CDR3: CASKIRRGSNYGYTF
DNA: TGTGCCAGTAAGATCCGTAGGGGTTCTAACTATGGCTACACCTTC